This entry lists 23 T cell receptor beta chains sequenced from one sample in a study of T cells after yellow fever vaccination. From the 5' RACE reads, TCRdb called clonotypes with MiXCR, one entry per CDR3 protein. The data hold approximately 120,000 distinct CDR3 sequences, with around 7.4% observed a single time. Here the sequenced sample was CD4+ T cells sorted from PBMCs, taken around 10 days after the first yellow fever vaccination. These receptor sequences come from a man between 18 and 29 years old who received the YFV17D yellow fever vaccine.

This clonotype was seen many times. This chain uses TRBV7-2 with TRBJ2-7; D perhaps matches TRBD1 (5 bases). Germline CDR1 and CDR2: SGHTA and FQGNSA. This CDR3 spans 16 amino acids. V gave up 1 base and J gave up 1 base, with 14 bases separating them. The DNA of the CDR3 is TGTGCCAGCAGCTTAGGAGGCGGCAGGGCGTCCTACGAGCAGTACTTC. It yields the protein CASSLGGGRASYEQYF.

V is TRBV5-4 and J is TRBJ1-1, with TRBD1 as a possible D gene (5 bases). Trimming shortened V by 4 bases and J by 1 base, and 14 bases separated the two germline ends. CDR1 and CDR2 from the germline V gene are SGHNT and YYREEE (reference sequence). This CDR3 has 15 residues. CDR3 region: CASSPEGRRNTEAFF. Written as DNA, the CDR3 is TGTGCCAGCAGCCCCGAGGGACGGAGGAACACTGAAGCTTTCTTT.

Ten or more counts support this clonotype. V is TRBV6-5 and J is TRBJ2-2; D not resolved. V lost 0 bases, J lost 4 bases, and 9 bases lay in between. The V gene's germline CDR1 is MNHEY and CDR2 SVGAGI. The length of the CDR3 is 15 residues. The CDR3 spells CASSYSVTSTGELFF. The CDR3 DNA reads TGTGCCAGCAGTTACTCGGTTACGAGCACCGGGGAGCTGTTTTTT.

This clonotype was observed at least ten times. The chain has TRBV4-3 and TRBJ2-6; no clear D. This CDR3 has 15 residues. V dropped 4 bases and J dropped 0 bases, with 7 bases sitting between them. The germline V gene encodes CDR1 LGHNA and CDR2 YSLEER. Here the CDR3 DNA reads TGCGCCAGCAGCCCCGTGGGCTCTGGGGCCAACGTCCTGACTTTC. This sequence encodes CASSPVGSGANVLTF.

Many counts were recorded for this clonotype. The chain couples TRBV5-6 to TRBJ2-7, with D maybe TRBD1 (7 bases). Looked up from germline, CDR1 is SGHDT and CDR2 is YYEEEE. The V gene lost 0 bases and the J gene lost 0 bases, with 10 bases spanning the gap. This CDR3 comprises 15 residues. The CDR3 region has the DNA TGTGCCAGCAGCTTGGGGAGGGGGCCCTCCTACGAGCAGTACGTC. Its translation: CASSLGRGPSYEQYV.

This clonotype has only a few counts. The chain couples TRBV7-2 to TRBJ2-7, with 9 bases fitting TRBD1. The CDR3 runs to 15 residues. J lost 2 bases, V lost 2 bases, and 4 bases had no gene match. The V gene's germline CDR1 is SGHTA and CDR2 FQGNSA. The CDR3 nucleotides read TGTGCCAGCAGCTTATCCGGGACAGGGACCTACGAGCAGTACTTC. Translated: CASSLSGTGTYEQYF.

This clonotype was picked up many times. The chain employs TRBV3-1 and TRBJ2-5; D ambiguous. Per germline, CDR1 LGHDT and CDR2 YNNKEL (reference sequence). V was shortened by 1 base and J by 4 bases, with 7 bases between the two germline ends. CDR3 length: 13 amino acids. CDR3 sequence: CASSQGVGETQYF. The CDR3 bases are TGTGCCAGCAGCCAAGGGGTTGGAGAGACCCAGTACTTC.

On this clonotype itself: This may be a read error, as it is one base from a much larger clone. J is TRBJ2-1 and V is TRBV20-1, with D possibly matching TRBD1 (6 bases). The CDR3 sequence is 11 residues long. Germline assignment: CDR1 DFQATT and CDR2 SNEGSKA (reference sequence). V was trimmed by 7 bases and J by 8 bases, leaving 12 bases between them. CDR3 bases: TGCAGTGATAGTAAGGGGGATGAGCAGTTCTTC. As protein: CSDSKGDEQFF.

This clonotype has a count of ten or more. The gene calls are TRBV5-1 and TRBJ1-2; perhaps TRBD1 as D (5 bases). Germline V gives CDR1 SGHRS, CDR2 YFSETQ. This CDR3 spans 12 amino acids. V lost 3 bases and J 4 bases, leaving 7 bases between the germline ends. Written as DNA, the CDR3 is TGCGCCAGCAGCTGGGACGGCTATGGCTACACCTTC. Residues: CASSWDGYGYTF. The entire variable domain, with the rest obtained from reference TRBV5-1 and TRBJ1-2, is as follows: KAGVTQTPRYLIKTRGQQVTLSCSPISGHRSVSWYQQTPGQGLQFLFEYFSETQRNKGNFPGRFSGRQFSNSRSEMNVSTLELGDSALYLCASSWDGYGYTFGSGTRLTVV.

The chain employs TRBV24-1 and TRBJ2-3; 8 bases are a match to TRBD1. The V segment lost 4 bases and the J segment 1 base; nucleotides outside the gene matches: 3. This CDR3 comprises 15 residues. The germline V gene has CDR1 KGHDR and CDR2 SFDVKD. DNA for the CDR3: TGTGCCACCAGTGAGGCGACAGGGGGCACAGATACGCAGTATTTT. It is translated as CATSEATGGTDTQYF.

This clonotype appeared many times. This chain connects TRBV25-1 to TRBJ1-2, with D unresolved. Germline CDR1 and CDR2: MGHDK and SYGVNS. V dropped 1 base and J dropped 7 bases, with 19 bases sitting between them. The CDR3 runs to 16 residues. For the CDR3, the DNA is TGTGCCAGCAGTGAATTAGGTAAAGGCGCGATCACTGGCTACACCTTC. Translation: CASSELGKGAITGYTF.

This clonotype was seen repeatedly, ten times or more. V is TRBV28 and J is TRBJ2-5; possible D gene TRBD2, 6 bases. Deletions cut 5 bases from V and 1 base from J, with 11 bases between. CDR3 size: 14 residues. Germline-derived CDR1 and CDR2 are MDHEN and SYDVKM. As DNA, the CDR3 is TGTGCCAGCAGTACCGGGACTGCCCAAGAGACCCAGTACTTC. Translating it yields CASSTGTAQETQYF. Looking up the rest from reference TRBV28 and TRBJ2-5 gives the full variable domain: DVKVTQSSRYLVKRTGEKVFLECVQDMDHENMFWYRQDPGLGLRLIYFSYDVKMKEKGDIPEGYSVSREKKERFSLILESASTNQTSMYLCASSTGTAQETQYFGPGTRLLVL.

The table lists this clonotype with many counts. The CDR3 DNA sequence: TGCGCCAGCAGCCAAGATCGAAGACAGGGAGAGCCCTACGAGCAGTACTTC. Its translation is CASSQDRRQGEPYEQYF. The rearrangement links TRBV4-3 to TRBJ2-7, with 7 bases lining up with TRBD1. The germline V gene encodes CDR1 LGHNA and CDR2 YSLEER. With 0 bases clipped from V and 2 bases from J, the junction kept 10 bases outside the gene matches. The CDR3 runs to 17 residues.

This clonotype has ten or more counts. The chain combines TRBV21-1 with TRBJ2-7. TRBV21-1 is classified as a pseudogene. The CDR3 is made up of 10 amino acids. CDR3 DNA: TGTGCCAGCCCTTTCGCAGAGCAGTACTTC. As protein: CASPFAEQYF.

This clonotype was counted many times. The gene calls are TRBV5-1 and TRBJ2-2; TRBD1 might be the D (6 bases). The length of the CDR3 is 14 residues. CDR1 and CDR2 (germline): SGHRS, YFSETQ. Trimming took 6 bases from V and 0 from J, leaving 9 bases between them. The DNA for the CDR3 is TGCGCCAGCATAGACAGGACGAACACCGGGGAGCTGTTTTTT. It yields the protein CASIDRTNTGELFF.

The V and J genes are TRBV2 and TRBJ1-5; 8 nucleotides agree with TRBD1. With V trimmed by 6 bases and J by 1 base, 2 bases remained unmatched. The CDR3 has 14 residues. Germline V gives CDR1 SNHLY, CDR2 FYNNEI. The CDR3 sequence is CASRGQVSNQPQHF. In nucleotides, the CDR3 is TGTGCCAGCAGGGGACAGGTCAGCAATCAGCCCCAGCATTTT.

Many counts were recorded for this clonotype. This chain joins TRBV3-1 and TRBJ1-4, with TRBD1 matching over 7 bases. V shed 3 bases and J 8 bases; nucleotides not matched to a gene: 9. CDR3 length equals 15 residues. Germline loops: CDR1 LGHDT, CDR2 YNNKEL (reference sequence). The DNA of the CDR3 is TGTGCCAGCAGCCACCGACAGGGCGTTCCGGAAAAACTGTTTTTT. Its translation is CASSHRQGVPEKLFF. Complete variable domain (other parts from reference TRBV3-1 and TRBJ1-4): DTAVSQTPKYLVTQMGNDKSIKCEQNLGHDTMYWYKQDSKKFLKIMFSYNNKELIINETVPNRFSPKSPDKAHLNLHINSLELGDSAVYFCASSHRQGVPEKLFFGSGTQLSVL.

This clonotype was observed many times. The genes are TRBV19 and TRBJ1-5; no firm D call. CDR1 LNHDA and CDR2 SQIVND come from the germline V gene (reference sequence). With 3 bases removed from V and 2 bases from J, the gap between germline ends came to 14 bases. CDR3 length: 16 amino acids. In DNA, the CDR3 is TGTGCCAGTAGTATTCTCCTCGGCAGACGCAATCAGCCCCAGCATTTT. It yields the protein CASSILLGRRNQPQHF.

This clonotype was detected many times. This chain links TRBV5-5 with TRBJ1-1; D gene uncertain. Germline assignment: CDR1 SGHKS and CDR2 YYEKEE (reference sequence). With 4 bases removed from V and 4 bases from J, the gap between germline ends came to 8 bases. The CDR3 is 12 amino acids. CDR3 in DNA: TGTGCCAGCAGCCGGGGTACCACTGAAGCTTTCTTT. Translating gives CASSRGTTEAFF.

There are many counts of this clonotype. The chain uses TRBV5-1 and TRBJ1-1; no clear D. Germline lookup yields CDR1 SGHRS and CDR2 YFSETQ. The V and J ends lost 2 bases and 4 bases respectively, with 12 bases between them. The CDR3 runs 14 residues. CDR3 bases: TGCGCCAGCAGCTTTAACGGGATGGGCACTGAAGCTTTCTTT. Amino acids: CASSFNGMGTEAFF.

This clonotype has a count of ten or more. The chain combines TRBV28 with TRBJ2-4; weak D call: TRBD2 (5 bases). This CDR3 spans 18 amino acids. V was shortened by 6 bases and J by 0 bases, with 21 bases between the two germline ends. Germline V gene sequence: CDR1 MDHEN, CDR2 SYDVKM. CDR3: CASRTRVGGRLAKNIQYF. CDR3 DNA: TGTGCCAGCAGAACCCGGGTCGGAGGACGACTAGCCAAAAACATTCAGTACTTC.

This clonotype was seen just once. This chain connects TRBV12-3 or TRBV12-4 to TRBJ2-4, with TRBD2 as a possible D gene (5 bases). V was clipped by 3 bases and J by 6 bases, with 6 bases between them. The CDR3 loop spans 12 amino acids. The CDR3 here is CASSLGANIQYF. The CDR3 DNA reads TGTGCCAGCAGTTTGGGAGCAAACATTCAGTACTTC.

This clonotype showed up just a few times. The CDR3 DNA follows: TGTGCCAGCAGCTTAATGTGGGGGGCGCGAGGCAATCAGCCCCAGCATTTT. Translated: CASSLMWGARGNQPQHF. The chain joins TRBV7-3 to TRBJ1-5; tentatively, D is TRBD1 (6 bases). Germline CDR1 is SGHTA and CDR2 is FQGTGA. CDR3 size: 17 residues. V was shortened by 1 base and J by 2 bases, with 15 bases between the two germline ends.